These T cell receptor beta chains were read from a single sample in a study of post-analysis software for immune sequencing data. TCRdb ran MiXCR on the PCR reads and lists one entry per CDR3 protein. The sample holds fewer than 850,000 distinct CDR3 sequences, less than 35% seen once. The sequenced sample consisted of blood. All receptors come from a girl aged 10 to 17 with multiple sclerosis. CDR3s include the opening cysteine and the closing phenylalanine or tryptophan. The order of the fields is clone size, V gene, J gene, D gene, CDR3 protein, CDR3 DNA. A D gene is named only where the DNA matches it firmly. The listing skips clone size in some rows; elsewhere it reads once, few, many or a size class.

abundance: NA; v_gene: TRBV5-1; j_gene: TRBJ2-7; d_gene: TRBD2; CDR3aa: CASRPLAGTTYEQYF; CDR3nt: TGCGCCAGCAGACCACTAGCGGGGACCACCTACGAGCAGTACTTC
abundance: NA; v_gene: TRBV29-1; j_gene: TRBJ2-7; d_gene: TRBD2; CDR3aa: CSGGTGRDEQYF; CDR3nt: TGCAGCGGAGGGACCGGGAGGGACGAGCAGTACTTC
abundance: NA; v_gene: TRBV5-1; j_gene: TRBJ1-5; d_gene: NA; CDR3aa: CASSLNGPNQPQHF; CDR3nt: TGCGCCAGCAGCCTAAACGGGCCTAATCAGCCCCAGCATTTT
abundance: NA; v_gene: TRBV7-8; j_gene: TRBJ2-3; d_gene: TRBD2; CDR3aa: CASSSAGGGTDTQYF; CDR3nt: TGTGCCAGCAGCTCCGCGGGGGGAGGCACAGATACGCAGTATTTT
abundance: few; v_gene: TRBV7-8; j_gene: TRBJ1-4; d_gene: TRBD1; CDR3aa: CASSLAGTGVGKLFF; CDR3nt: TGTGCCAGCAGCTTAGCGGGGACAGGGGTCGGAAAACTGTTTTTT
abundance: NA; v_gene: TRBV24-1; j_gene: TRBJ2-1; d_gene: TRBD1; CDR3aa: CATSDQDRGRVRHNEQFF; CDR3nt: TGTGCCACCAGTGACCAGGACAGGGGGCGGGTACGACACAATGAGCAGTTCTTC
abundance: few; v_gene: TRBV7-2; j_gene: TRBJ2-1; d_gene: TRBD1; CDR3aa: CASSSTGGGYNEQFF; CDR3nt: TGTGCCAGCAGCTCAACAGGGGGCGGGTACAATGAGCAGTTCTTC
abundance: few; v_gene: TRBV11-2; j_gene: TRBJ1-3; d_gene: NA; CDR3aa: CASSLTASGNTIYF; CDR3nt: TGTGCCAGCAGCCTGACAGCCTCTGGAAACACCATATATTTT
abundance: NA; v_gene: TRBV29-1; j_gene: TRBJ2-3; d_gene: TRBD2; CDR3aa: CSQGVSGRGTDTQYF; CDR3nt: TGCAGCCAAGGGGTTAGCGGGAGGGGTACAGATACGCAGTATTTT
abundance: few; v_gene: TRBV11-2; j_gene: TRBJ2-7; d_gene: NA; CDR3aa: CASSLITTGEQYF; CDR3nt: TGTGCCAGCAGCTTGATTACAACGGGCGAGCAGTACTTC
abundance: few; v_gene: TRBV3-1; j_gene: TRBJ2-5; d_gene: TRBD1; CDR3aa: CASTKRGQGTKKQETQYF; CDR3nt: TGTGCCAGCACCAAGCGGGGACAGGGGACCAAGAAGCAAGAGACCCAGTACTTC
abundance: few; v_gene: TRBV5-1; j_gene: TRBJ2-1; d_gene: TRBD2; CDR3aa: CASSVSGGAFNEQFF; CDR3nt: TGCGCCAGCAGCGTAAGCGGGGGGGCCTTCAATGAGCAGTTCTTC
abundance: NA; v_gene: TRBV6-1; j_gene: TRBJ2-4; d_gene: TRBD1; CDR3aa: CAGRTGFGNIQYF; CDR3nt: TGTGCCGGCAGGACAGGTTTTGGGAACATTCAGTACTTC
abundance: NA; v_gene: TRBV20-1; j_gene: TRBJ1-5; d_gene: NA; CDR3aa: CSAIRENQPQHF; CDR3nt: TGCAGTGCTATCAGGGAGAATCAGCCCCAGCATTTT
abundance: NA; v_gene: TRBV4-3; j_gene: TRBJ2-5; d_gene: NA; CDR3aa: CASSQGLGSGETQYF; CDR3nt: TGCGCCAGCAGCCAAGGGCTGGGATCGGGAGAGACCCAGTACTTC
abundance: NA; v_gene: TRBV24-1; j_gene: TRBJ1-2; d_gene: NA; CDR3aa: CATSDQENYGYTF; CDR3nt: TGTGCCACCAGTGATCAAGAAAACTATGGCTACACCTTC
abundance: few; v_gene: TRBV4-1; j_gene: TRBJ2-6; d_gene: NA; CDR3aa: CASSHQDTLDYSGANVLTF; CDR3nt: TGCGCCAGCAGCCACCAGGACACACTAGACTACTCTGGGGCCAACGTCCTGACTTTC
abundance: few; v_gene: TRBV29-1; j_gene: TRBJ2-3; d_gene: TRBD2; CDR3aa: CSPRDYTDTQYF; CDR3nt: TGCAGCCCCCGGGACTACACAGATACGCAGTATTTT
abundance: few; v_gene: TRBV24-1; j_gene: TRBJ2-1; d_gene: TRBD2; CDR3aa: CATMSGGGREQFF; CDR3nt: TGTGCCACGATGAGCGGGGGAGGGCGTGAGCAGTTCTTC
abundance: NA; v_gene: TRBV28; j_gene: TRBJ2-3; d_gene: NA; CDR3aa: CATEEGTDTQYF; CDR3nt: TGTGCCACCGAGGAGGGCACAGATACGCAGTATTTT
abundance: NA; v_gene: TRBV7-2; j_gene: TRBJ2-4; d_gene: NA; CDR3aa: CASSFRNGGKNIQYF; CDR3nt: TGTGCCAGCAGCTTCCGGAACGGGGGCAAAAACATTCAGTACTTC
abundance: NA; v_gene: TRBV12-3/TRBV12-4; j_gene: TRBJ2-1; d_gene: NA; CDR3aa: CASINPAVSYNEQFF; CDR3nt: TGTGCCAGCATTAATCCAGCGGTGTCCTACAATGAGCAGTTCTTC
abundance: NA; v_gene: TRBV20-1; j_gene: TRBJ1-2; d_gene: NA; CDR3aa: CSASKENYGYTF; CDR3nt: TGCAGTGCTTCTAAGGAGAACTATGGCTACACCTTC
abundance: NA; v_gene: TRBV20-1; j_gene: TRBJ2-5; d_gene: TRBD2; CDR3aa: CSAGLGGIQETQYF; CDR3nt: TGCAGTGCTGGACTCGGGGGGATCCAAGAGACCCAGTACTTC
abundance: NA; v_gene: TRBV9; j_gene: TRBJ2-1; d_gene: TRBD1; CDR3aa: CASSVAGGPRNEQFF; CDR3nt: TGTGCCAGCAGCGTAGCAGGGGGCCCGAGGAATGAGCAGTTCTTC
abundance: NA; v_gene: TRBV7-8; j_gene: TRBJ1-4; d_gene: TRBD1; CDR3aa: CASSLRQGTYNEKLFF; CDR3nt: TGTGCCAGCAGCCTCCGACAGGGGACCTATAATGAAAAACTGTTTTTT
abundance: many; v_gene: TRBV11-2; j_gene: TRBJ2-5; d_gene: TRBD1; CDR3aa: CASSLVDRGKTQYF; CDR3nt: TGTGCCAGCAGCTTAGTTGACAGGGGGAAGACCCAGTACTTC
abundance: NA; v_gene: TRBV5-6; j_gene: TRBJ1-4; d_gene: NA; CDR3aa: CASSSSGTPNEKLFF; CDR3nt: TGTGCCAGCAGCTCCTCGGGGACACCCAATGAAAAACTGTTTTTT
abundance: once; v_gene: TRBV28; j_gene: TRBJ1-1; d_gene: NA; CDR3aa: CASRRVVPGRGTEAFF; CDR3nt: TGTGCCAGCAGGAGGGTCGTTCCGGGGCGGGGCACTGAAGCTTTCTTT
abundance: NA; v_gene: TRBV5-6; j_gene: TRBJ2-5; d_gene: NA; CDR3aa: CASKLQGSGTQYF; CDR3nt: TGTGCCAGCAAACTACAGGGCTCTGGGACCCAGTACTTC
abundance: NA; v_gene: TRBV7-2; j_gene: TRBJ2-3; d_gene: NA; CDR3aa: CASSFGQLKDTQYF; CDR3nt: TGTGCCAGCAGCTTTGGTCAGCTCAAAGATACGCAGTATTTT
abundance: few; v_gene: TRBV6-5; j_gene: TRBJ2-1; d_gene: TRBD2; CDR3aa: CASSSRTSGYNEQFF; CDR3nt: TGTGCCAGCAGTTCCCGGACTAGCGGGTACAATGAGCAGTTCTTC
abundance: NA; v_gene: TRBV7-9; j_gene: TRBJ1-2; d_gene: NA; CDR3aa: CASSLGSSPGYTF; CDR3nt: TGTGCCAGCAGCTTAGGAAGTAGCCCTGGCTACACCTTC
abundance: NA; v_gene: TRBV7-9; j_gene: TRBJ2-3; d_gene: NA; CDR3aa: CASSPPGFGDTQYF; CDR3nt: TGTGCCAGCAGCCCCCCGGGGTTTGGAGATACGCAGTATTTT
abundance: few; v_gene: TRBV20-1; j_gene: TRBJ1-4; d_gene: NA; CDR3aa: CSATLTGLREKLFF; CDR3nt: TGCAGTGCTACCCTAACGGGGTTGAGAGAAAAACTGTTTTTT
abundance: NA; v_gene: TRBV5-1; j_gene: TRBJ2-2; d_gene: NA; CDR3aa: CASSFSLITSTGELFF; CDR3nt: TGCGCCAGCAGCTTCTCATTAATTACTTCCACCGGGGAGCTGTTTTTT
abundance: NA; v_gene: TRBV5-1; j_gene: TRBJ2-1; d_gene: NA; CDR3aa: CASSLAGRRDSYNEQFF; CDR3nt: TGCGCCAGCAGCTTGGCCGGGCGGCGTGACTCCTACAATGAGCAGTTCTTC
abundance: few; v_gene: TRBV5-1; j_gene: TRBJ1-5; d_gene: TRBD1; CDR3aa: CASRLTGESNQPQHF; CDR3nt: TGCGCCAGCAGATTGACAGGGGAGAGCAATCAGCCCCAGCATTTT
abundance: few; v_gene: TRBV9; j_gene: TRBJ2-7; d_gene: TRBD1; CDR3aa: CASSPGGGAVSSYEQYF; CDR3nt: TGTGCCAGCAGCCCAGGGGGTGGGGCGGTAAGCTCCTACGAGCAGTACTTC
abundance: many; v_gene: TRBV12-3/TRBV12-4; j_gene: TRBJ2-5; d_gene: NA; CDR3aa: CASRDGGDNPYF; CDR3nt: TGTGCCAGCAGGGACGGGGGCGACAACCCGTACTTC
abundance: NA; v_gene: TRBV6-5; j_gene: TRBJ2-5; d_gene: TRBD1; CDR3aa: CASSYGQEEWETQYF; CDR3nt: TGTGCCAGCAGTTACGGACAGGAGGAGTGGGAGACCCAGTACTTC
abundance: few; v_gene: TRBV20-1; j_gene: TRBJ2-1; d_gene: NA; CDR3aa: CSARGGRAGPLNEQFF; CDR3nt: TGCAGTGCTAGAGGGGGCAGGGCGGGGCCCCTGAATGAGCAGTTCTTC
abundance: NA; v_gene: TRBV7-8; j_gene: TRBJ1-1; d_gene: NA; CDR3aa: CASSHYGGPPMNTEAFF; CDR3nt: TGTGCCAGCAGCCATTACGGGGGCCCACCAATGAACACTGAAGCTTTCTTT
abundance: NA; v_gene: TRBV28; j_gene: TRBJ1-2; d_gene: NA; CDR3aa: CASSLAGASYGYTF; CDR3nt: TGTGCCAGCAGTTTGGCGGGGGCTTCATATGGCTACACCTTC
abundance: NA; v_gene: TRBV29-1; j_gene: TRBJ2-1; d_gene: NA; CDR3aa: CSVVDATYEQFF; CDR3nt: TGCAGCGTGGTGGATGCAACCTACGAGCAGTTCTTC
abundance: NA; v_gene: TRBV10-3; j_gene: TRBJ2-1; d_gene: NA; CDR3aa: CAISEPALADEQFF; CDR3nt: TGTGCCATCAGTGAGCCGGCCTTGGCGGATGAGCAGTTCTTC
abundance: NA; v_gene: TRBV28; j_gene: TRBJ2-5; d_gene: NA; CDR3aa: CASSPSAAQYF; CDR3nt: TGTGCCAGCAGTCCGAGTGCGGCCCAGTACTTC
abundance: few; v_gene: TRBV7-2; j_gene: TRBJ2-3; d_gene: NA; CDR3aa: CASSLVGTGAAPTDTQYF; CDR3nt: TGTGCCAGCAGCTTAGTTGGTACGGGGGCCGCGCCCACAGATACGCAGTATTTT
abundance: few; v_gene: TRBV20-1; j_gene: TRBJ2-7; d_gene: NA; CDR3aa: CSAKQVHEQYF; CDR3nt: TGCAGTGCGAAACAGGTCCACGAGCAGTACTTC
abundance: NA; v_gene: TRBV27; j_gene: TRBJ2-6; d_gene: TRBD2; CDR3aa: CASSVLAGGTGANVLTF; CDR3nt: TGTGCCAGCAGCGTACTAGCGGGAGGGACTGGGGCCAACGTCCTGACTTTC
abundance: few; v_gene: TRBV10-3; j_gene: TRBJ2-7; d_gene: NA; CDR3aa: CAIASLSEQYF; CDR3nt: TGTGCCATCGCAAGCCTCTCCGAGCAGTACTTC
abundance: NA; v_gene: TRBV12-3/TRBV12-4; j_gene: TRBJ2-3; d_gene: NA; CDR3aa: CASTRGIGPSTDTQYF; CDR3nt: TGTGCCAGCACACGGGGGATCGGTCCAAGCACAGATACGCAGTATTTT
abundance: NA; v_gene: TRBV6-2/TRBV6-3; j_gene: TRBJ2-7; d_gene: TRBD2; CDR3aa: CASNKGDYPYEQYF; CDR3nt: TGTGCCAGCAACAAAGGGGACTACCCCTACGAGCAGTACTTC
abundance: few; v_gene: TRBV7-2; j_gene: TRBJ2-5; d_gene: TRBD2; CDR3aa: CASSLMLAGFQETQYF; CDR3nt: TGTGCCAGCAGCTTAATGCTAGCGGGGTTCCAAGAGACCCAGTACTTC
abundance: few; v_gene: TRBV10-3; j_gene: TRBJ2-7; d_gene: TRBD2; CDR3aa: CAISPLADLYEQYF; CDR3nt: TGTGCCATCAGCCCTCTAGCGGACCTCTACGAGCAGTACTTC
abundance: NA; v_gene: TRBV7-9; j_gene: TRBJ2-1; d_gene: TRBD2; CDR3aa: CASSWGSAGGYNEQFF; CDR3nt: TGTGCCAGCAGCTGGGGATCTGCGGGGGGGTACAATGAGCAGTTCTTC
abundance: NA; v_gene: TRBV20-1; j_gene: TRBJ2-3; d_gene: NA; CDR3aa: CSAASIPTGPTTDTQYF; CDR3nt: TGCAGTGCTGCCTCAATCCCAACAGGACCGACCACAGATACGCAGTATTTT
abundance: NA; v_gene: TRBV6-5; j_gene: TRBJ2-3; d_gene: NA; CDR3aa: CASRLARTDTQYF; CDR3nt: TGTGCCAGCAGGCTAGCGCGCACAGATACGCAGTATTTT